This record concerns one TCR beta chain sequence. Antigen: not known. Germline CDR1 reads MNHNY; CDR2 reads SVGAGI (reference sequence). The V segment lost 7 bases and the J segment 3 bases; nucleotides outside the gene matches: 6. The CDR3 is 14 amino acids. This sample is drawn from a study of shared clonotypes between healthy human individuals. Study-level information: Three plates each covered CD4 naive and memory; CD8 naive two, CD8 memory one.

Assay: immunoSEQ multiplex PCR; the TCRdb copy retains only in-frame clones and omits some. This table has 740,000 or so clones, roughly 72% appearing once. General observations from the study: Relative to clonotypes present in all four donors, those not shared had lower generation probabilities. Naive subsets usually exceeded memory subsets in estimated richness.

This TCR was recovered from a woman in her thirties in good health. Sequencing was carried out using memory CD4+ T cells sorted from blood. As to subset: CD45RA-negative fraction. V and J are TRBV6-6 and TRBJ2-5; 9 nucleotides agree with TRBD2. The CDR3 DNA reads TGTGCCAGCACTAAACGCGGGAGGGAAGAGACCCAGTACTTC. It translates to CASTKRGREETQYF.